This T cell receptor beta chain was captured in a study of OX40 agonist ivuxolimab in advanced cancers. Only a few counts were recorded for this clone. Here immunoSEQ multiplex PCR was the method, and the copy in TCRdb shows in-frame clones only, minus some. The sample lists some 57,000 clones, 80% to 85% seen once, with 3% to 4.5% in the top ten. This specimen consisted of CD4+ or CD8+ T cells sorted from blood, obtained in a trial of the OX40 agonist ivuxolimab. This clonotype originated in an adult with an advanced solid tumor such as melanoma, head and neck, liver or kidney cancer.

The CDR3 sequence is CASSPGHNYGYTF. DNA for the CDR3: TGTGCCAGCAGTCCTGGCCACAACTATGGCTACACCTTC. The gene calls are TRBV6-5 and TRBJ1-2; D remains unclear. The CDR3 is 13 residues long. V was cut by 5 bases and J by 2 bases, with 9 bases left in between. The V gene's germline CDR1 is MNHEY and CDR2 SVGAGI.